This T cell receptor (beta chain) was recovered during a study of blood T cell repertoires in COVID-19. Study details: Researchers got acute and convalescent COVID-19 samples from the United States, Italy and Spain. The analysed material was cDNA or gDNA that came from T cells, B-cell-depleted T cells, or PBMCs.

Authors' methods: Amplified reference gene primers provided the basis for estimating nucleated cell counts. The protocol was immunoSEQ multiplex PCR, while the TCRdb copy is restricted to in-frame clones and leaves out a portion. V and J calls and clone size are as listed in that table; D and trimming were resolved from the DNA. Of some 110,000 clones in the sample, around 85% were seen once. This CDR3 region has 16 residues. The V segment lost 7 bases and the J segment 1 base; nucleotides outside the gene matches: 10. The germline CDR1 and CDR2 sequences are SGHRS and YFSETQ. The sequencing sample was made of peripheral blood. This rearrangement joins TRBV5-1 to TRBJ1-1, with 10 bases aligning to TRBD1. The sequence was obtained from a man aged 70 or older who had recovered from COVID-19. In DNA, the CDR3 is TGCGCCAGCGGGACAGGGGCCGTTCCGGGGAACACTGAAGCTTTCTTT. This sequence encodes CASGTGAVPGNTEAFF.